Presented here are 22 T cell receptor beta chains from one specimen sequenced in a study of immune evolution from preneoplasia to lung adenocarcinoma. Method: immunoSEQ multiplex PCR; TCRdb's copy keeps in-frame clones and lacks some. The data hold some 4,200 clones, with about four fifths observed a single time. Material for sequencing was FFPE adjacent normal lung tissue. These receptors were taken from a person aged 70 to 85 with lung adenocarcinoma.

The chain recombines TRBV11-3 with TRBJ1-1; D ambiguous. This CDR3 spans 14 amino acids. Germline CDR1 is SGHNT and CDR2 is YENEEA. The ends were cut back, 5 bases at V and 0 bases at J, with 10 bases in the middle. CDR3 sequence reads: CASSPGNLNTEAFF. The CDR3 nucleotides are TGTGCCAGCAGCCCGGGTAATCTGAACACTGAAGCTTTCTTT.

The J gene is TRBJ1-2, the V gene TRBV9; no firm D call. This CDR3 has 16 residues. V was pared by 0 bases and J by 1 base, with 13 bases between. Germline lookup yields CDR1 SGDLS and CDR2 YYNGEE. Here the CDR3 reads CASSVEQQPFNYGYTF. For the CDR3, the DNA is TGTGCCAGCAGCGTAGAACAGCAACCATTTAACTATGGCTACACCTTC. The complete variable domain, with remaining parts taken from reference TRBV9 and TRBJ1-2, reads DSGVTQTPKHLITATGQRVTLRCSPRSGDLSVYWYQQSLDQGLQFLIQYYNGEERAKGNILERFSAQQFPDLHSELNLSSLELGDSALYFCASSVEQQPFNYGYTFGSGTRLTVV.

The V call is TRBV5-1, the J call TRBJ2-7; 10 positions match TRBD2. Germline CDR1 and CDR2: SGHRS and YFSETQ. V lost 7 bases, J lost 1 base, and 8 bases stayed unmatched. The CDR3 has 15 amino acids. The CDR3 reads CASEPGLAPSYEQYF. The DNA for the CDR3 is TGCGCCAGCGAACCGGGACTAGCGCCTTCCTACGAGCAGTACTTC.

The chain has TRBV18 and TRBJ1-1; D is perhaps TRBD1 (5 bases). The germline V and J ends were trimmed by 6 bases and 4 bases, with 12 bases remaining between them. The CDR3 sequence is 13 residues long. In germline, CDR1 is KGHSH, CDR2 LQKENI. The CDR3 loop reads CASSGFQGTEAFF. CDR3 in DNA: TGTGCCAGCTCGGGGTTCCAGGGCACTGAAGCTTTCTTT.

The J gene is TRBJ1-1, the V gene TRBV9; D gene uncertain. The germline V gene has CDR1 SGDLS and CDR2 YYNGEE. Deletions cut 1 base from V and 5 bases from J, with 9 bases between. There are 13 residues in the CDR3. CDR3 region: CASSVLFGTEAFF. In DNA, the CDR3 is TGTGCCAGCAGCGTATTATTCGGGACTGAAGCTTTCTTT. Together with reference TRBV9 and TRBJ1-1, the CDR3 gives the full variable domain: DSGVTQTPKHLITATGQRVTLRCSPRSGDLSVYWYQQSLDQGLQFLIQYYNGEERAKGNILERFSAQQFPDLHSELNLSSLELGDSALYFCASSVLFGTEAFFGQGTRLTVV.

The chain links TRBV30 to TRBJ2-5; perhaps TRBD1 as D (5 bases). In germline, CDR1 is GTSNPN, CDR2 SVGIG (reference sequence). The CDR3 extends over 13 amino acids. V was clipped by 1 base and J by 4 bases, with 10 bases between them. The CDR3 DNA sequence: TGTGCCTGGAGTGCCCAGGGCCCAGAGACCCAGTACTTC. It encodes CAWSAQGPETQYF. Full variable domain (rest looked up from reference TRBV30 and TRBJ2-5): SQTIHQWPATLVQPVGSPLSLECTVEGTSNPNLYWYRQAAGRGLQLLFYSVGIGQISSEVPQNLSASRPQDRQFILSSKKLLLSDSGFYLCAWSAQGPETQYFGPGTRLLVL.

The genes are TRBV30 and TRBJ2-5; 11 nucleotides align to TRBD2. The V gene end was trimmed by 1 base and the J gene end by 4 bases; junction bases not matched to a gene: 2. CDR1 GTSNPN and CDR2 SVGIG come from the germline V gene (reference sequence). CDR3 size: 14 residues. The CDR3 here is CAWSGSGRGETQYF. DNA for the CDR3: TGTGCCTGGAGTGGTAGCGGGAGGGGAGAGACCCAGTACTTC. Supplemented by reference TRBV30 and TRBJ2-5, the full variable domain reads SQTIHQWPATLVQPVGSPLSLECTVEGTSNPNLYWYRQAAGRGLQLLFYSVGIGQISSEVPQNLSASRPQDRQFILSSKKLLLSDSGFYLCAWSGSGRGETQYFGPGTRLLVL.

The gene calls are TRBV12-5 and TRBJ2-7; D may correspond to TRBD1 or TRBD2 (5 bases each). V dropped 2 bases and J dropped 0 bases, with 11 bases sitting between them. This CDR3 is 15 amino acids long. Germline CDR1 and CDR2: LGHNT and FRNRAP. The CDR3 is CASGLFRDGSYEQYF. The CDR3 nucleotides read TGTGCTAGTGGTTTGTTCCGGGACGGCTCCTACGAGCAGTACTTC.

This rearrangement joins TRBV4-1 to TRBJ2-7, with D unclear. Per the germline V gene, CDR1 is MGHRA and CDR2 is YSYEKL. The V gene lost 6 bases and the J gene lost 3 bases, with 18 bases spanning the gap. The CDR3 is 15 amino acids. The CDR3 bases are TGCGCCAGCAGGCCACACGTCGATGACCGCTACGAGCAGTACTTC. Its protein product is CASRPHVDDRYEQYF.

Points on this clone: The junction differs from germline at one of its ends, possibly a read error. The chain combines TRBV20-1 with TRBJ2-5; no reliable D call. CDR1 and CDR2 (germline): DFQATT, SNEGSKA (reference sequence). The CDR3 is 11 residues long. The chain's CDR3 is CSASYQETQYF. CDR3 nucleotide sequence: TGCAGTGCTAGTTACCAGGAGACCCAGTACTTC.

This chain links TRBV6-1 with TRBJ2-7, with D unresolved. Deletions cut 2 bases from V and 4 bases from J, with 9 bases between. Germline CDR1 and CDR2: MNHNS and SASEGT. CDR3 length equals 13 residues. The CDR3 DNA is TGTGCCAGCAGTGAACACCAGTTATACGAGCAGTACTTC. As protein: CASSEHQLYEQYF.

The CDR3 coding sequence is TGTGCCAGCAGCCCCGGATACGAGCAGTACTTC. As protein: CASSPGYEQYF. The chain combines TRBV11-2 with TRBJ2-7, with no clear D. Germline V gene lookup returns CDR1 SGHAT and CDR2 FQNNGV. The length of the CDR3 is 11 residues. Trimming stripped 5 bases from V and 4 bases from J, with 6 bases between.

J is TRBJ2-3 and V is TRBV30; D is undetermined. With 1 base removed from V and 4 bases from J, the gap between germline ends came to 9 bases. CDR1 is GTSNPN, CDR2 SVGIG, per germline (reference sequence). There are 13 residues in the CDR3. The CDR3: CAWSDRQADTQYF. Written as DNA, the CDR3 is TGTGCCTGGAGTGACAGACAAGCAGATACGCAGTATTTT.

In this sample, this clone turned up a few times. The rearrangement uses TRBV19 and TRBJ1-2, with D uncertain. This CDR3 comprises 12 residues. Trimming shortened V by 4 bases and J by 5 bases, and 8 bases separated the two germline ends. CDR1 and CDR2 (germline): LNHDA, SQIVND (reference sequence). The CDR3: CASSRRNYGYTF. For the CDR3, the DNA is TGTGCCAGTAGTAGACGGAATTATGGCTACACCTTC.

About this clone: One end of the junction does not line up with germline, which may come from a read error. CDR3 sequence: CASCQGLGGGTDTQYF. In nucleotides, the CDR3 is TGCGCCAGCTGCCAGGGACTAGGTGGGGGCACAGATACGCAGTATTTT. This sequence joins TRBV4-1 and TRBJ2-3; TRBD2 matches at 8 bases. From germline, CDR1 is MGHRA and CDR2 YSYEKL. The CDR3 contains 16 residues.

The chain combines TRBV29-1 with TRBJ2-7; D may be TRBD1 (6 bases). The CDR3 loop spans 14 amino acids. Germline lookup yields CDR1 SQVTM and CDR2 ANQGSEA. The ends were cut back, 1 base at V and 3 bases at J, with 13 bases in the middle. The CDR3 protein is CSVEVGQRRYEQYF. CDR3 coding DNA: TGCAGCGTTGAAGTCGGACAGCGACGCTACGAGCAGTACTTC.

As regards this clone: The germline gene is not matched at one end of the junction; a read error may be the cause. The same CDR3 arises from other DNA sequences in this sample as well. The rearrangement joins TRBV4-3 to TRBJ1-5; no firm D call. This CDR3 is 15 amino acids long. Germline V lookup: CDR1 LGHNA, CDR2 YSLEER. Here the CDR3 DNA reads TGCGCCAGCAGCCAAGGGCTCCTGGGCAATCAGCCTCAGCATTTT. This gives the protein CASSQGLLGNQPQHF.

The chain couples TRBV7-2 to TRBJ1-2; 8 bases fit TRBD1. Germline V gene lookup returns CDR1 SGHTA and CDR2 FQGNSA. Trimming removed 6 bases from V and 3 bases from J; junction bases left unmatched: 9. This CDR3 is 15 amino acids long. The CDR3 region is CASRERQGSYYGYTF. CDR3 sequence (DNA): TGTGCCAGCAGGGAACGACAGGGGAGTTACTATGGCTACACCTTC.

The chain has TRBV2 and TRBJ2-2, with TRBD2 matching 11 bases. Germline V CDR1 and CDR2: SNHLY, FYNNEI. After removal of 5 bases from V and 1 base from J, the junction contained 3 bases not matched to a gene. This CDR3 is 16 amino acids long. DNA of the CDR3: TGTGCCAGCAGTCGACTAGCGGGGCTGAACACCGGGGAGCTGTTTTTT. Translating it yields CASSRLAGLNTGELFF.

The chain couples TRBV6-6 to TRBJ1-4; maybe TRBD1 (5 bases). Trimming left V 6 bases short and J 4 bases short, with 15 bases between. The CDR3 sequence is 15 residues long. CDR1 is MNHNY and CDR2 is SVGAGI in the germline V gene (reference sequence). The CDR3, as DNA: TGTGCCAGCAGATGGGACGGAGGAGATAATGAAAAACTGTTTTTT. It codes for CASRWDGGDNEKLFF.

V gene TRBV6-6 combines with J gene TRBJ1-5, with TRBD1 as a possible D gene (6 bases). V dropped 10 bases and J dropped 4 bases, with 23 bases sitting between them. The germline V gene has CDR1 MNHNY and CDR2 SVGAGI (reference sequence). This CDR3 is built from 16 residues. The DNA of the CDR3 is TGTGCCACTGCCTTACCACCCGGACAGCTAAATCAGCCCCAGCATTTT. This encodes CATALPPGQLNQPQHF.

The chain is built from TRBV27 and TRBJ1-1; TRBD1 matches at 10 bases. The CDR3 covers 14 residues. Germline V gene lookup returns CDR1 MNHEY and CDR2 SMNVEV (reference sequence). Unmatched junction bases numbered 9, after V lost 8 bases and J lost 6 bases. The CDR3 loop reads CASAPGQGGAEAFF. CDR3 nucleotide sequence: TGTGCCAGCGCCCCCGGACAGGGGGGCGCTGAAGCTTTCTTT.